This entry features one T cell receptor beta chain sequence. The clone's antigen remains unknown. No much larger clonotype is one base removed from it; base qualities were not supplied. This sample was included in a study of shared clonotypes between healthy human individuals (dated by TCRdb to the early 2020s). A note on the overall study: A couple of women and three men aged 18 to 49 years were included in the cohort. The study deeply sequenced blood TCR repertoires of 5 or 6 healthy adults to estimate repertoire size and the extent of clonotype sharing between individuals. Leukapheresis yielded between about 0.85 and 9.5 billion PBMCs per donor. To increase sequencing depth and limit assay-specific biases, different laboratories used diverse techniques to prepare libraries and sequence TCR repertoires. For each donor, three plates each were used for CD4 naive and CD4 memory, two plates were used for CD8 naive, and one plate was used for CD8 memory.

Study-wide conclusions, independent of this receptor: Roughly 5% of naive CD4, 3.5% of naive CD8, around 2.3% of memory CD4, and over 0.35% of memory CD8 clonotypes were shared across a few donors. Naive subsets generally had larger estimated clonotype richness than memory subsets. Only blood was sampled, and tissue TCR repertoires likely differ from those in blood. Pairwise subsampling indicated that sequencing depth was expected to affect the degree of clonotype sharing among donors. Even with the large sequencing depth, rarefaction of the sorted-subset datasets indicated that sequencing was incomplete. Higher generation probabilities were observed for clonotypes shared by all four sorted-subset donors than for non-shared clonotypes. The genetic and exposure-history diversity represented was limited by the small number of donors.

TCR CDR3 regions were amplified from genomic DNA by multiplex PCR using the deep immunoSEQ assay. For each cell subset, the extracted genomic DNA was distributed evenly across all wells of several immunoSEQ 96-well plates, and each plate served as one replicate. For sorted subsets, roughly 200 ng of genomic DNA, equivalent to 30,000 or so T cell genomes, went into each replicate PCR. Purified libraries were quantified with a Qubit 3.0 fluorometer, sized on a Bioanalyzer 2100, and re-quantified with the KAPA Library Quantification kit. Every immunoSEQ 96-well plate was sequenced on a separate single-read 150-cycle Illumina NextSeq 550 flow cell. Per the original workflow: The immunoSEQ output contained only junctional sequences without quality scores, so filtering could not match that applied to full-length reads. Sequences were annotated with PyIR, a Python wrapper for IgBLAST v1.9, using IMGT germline references to assign V/J genes and CDR3. Reads were filtered out if the reads had weak V/J assignments (E-value above 1e-6), no CDR3, stop codons, out-of-frame junctions, or ambiguous translated residues. V3J clonotypes were defined as sequences sharing an identical inferred V gene, J gene, and CDR3 amino acid sequence. Percentage overlap between repertoires was calculated by dividing the number of shared unique clonotypes by the size of the smaller repertoire. Three approaches were used to assess repertoire richness: RTK rarefaction, the Chao1 estimator, and Recon v2.1 estimates of unobserved clonotypes. OLGA was used to compute generation probabilities for all TCRbeta clonotypes that the gDNA method yielded from a few donors. The clones in this table, taken by TCRdb from immuneACCESS, are in-frame only. Not every clone is retained; where verified, under half of the shortfall comes from an unresolved V gene, and the cause of the rest is unknown. The V and J calls and clone size were taken over from that table, and D and trimming were inferred from the DNA. Recorded for this sample are around 940,000 clones; around three quarters of them occurred a single time. Approximately 1.5% of the sample is held by the ten biggest clonotypes.

The donors were healthy, HIV-negative adults with no recently reported acute infections or vaccinations. All donors were Caucasian adults living in Nashville, Tennessee, USA. CD4+ T cells were enriched by magnetic negative selection; naive cells were then positively selected on CD45RA, and the negative fraction formed the memory subset. Blood was obtained by leukapheresis, after which PBMCs were separated by Ficoll-Histopaque density gradient centrifugation and cryopreserved in liquid nitrogen vapor phase. Analytical flow cytometry was used to check the purity and quantity of every magnetically sorted T cell population. Genomic DNA was isolated from each sorted fraction and quantified by UV absorbance on a Nanodrop 2000c. The junction shows trimming of 4 bases on V and 6 bases on J, plus 9 bases between the germline ends. Spanning cysteine to phenylalanine, the CDR3 consists of 12 amino acids. The CDR3 DNA has 36 bases and is translated from base 1. For CDR1 and CDR2, the germline V gene lists SGHRS and YFSETQ.

Input material: memory CD4+ T cells sorted from blood. The meaning of the sample's cell subset or site label: CD45RA-negative fraction. The chain was built from TRBV5-1 and TRBJ2-3, with no confident D gene call. The TCR sequence derives from a man younger than 35 in good health. CDR3 loop: CASSVLGDTQYF. The nucleotide sequence is given as TGCGCCAGCAGCGTCCTGGGGGATACGCAGTATTTT. When the CDR3 is completed using the reference TRBV5-1 and TRBJ2-3 genes on either side, the full variable domain is KAGVTQTPRYLIKTRGQQVTLSCSPISGHRSVSWYQQTPGQGLQFLFEYFSETQRNKGNFPGRFSGRQFSNSRSEMNVSTLELGDSALYLCASSVLGDTQYFGPGTRLTVL.